The entry that follows covers one T cell receptor (beta chain) sequence. PCR amplification relied on 60 Vbeta primers (plus 13 Jbeta primers). Sequencing used immunoSEQ multiplex PCR; TCRdb keeps in-frame clones, though not all of them. The data contain fewer than 200,000 clones, roughly 80% of them singletons. This sample is drawn from a study of cytomegalovirus exposure and HLA in healthy donors. Germline CDR1 SGHTA, CDR2 FQGNSA. Trimming took 0 bases from V and 14 from J; bases not matched to a gene: 9. This CDR3 is built from 14 residues. The source material was PBMCs. The chain is built from TRBV7-2 and TRBJ1-4; 7 nucleotides line up with TRBD1. This TCR came from a male donor in good health and CMV-seronegative. CDR3 nucleotide sequence: TGTGCCAGCAGCTTAGCAAGACAGGGCGAGAGGCTGTTTTTT. It yields the protein CASSLARQGERLFF.